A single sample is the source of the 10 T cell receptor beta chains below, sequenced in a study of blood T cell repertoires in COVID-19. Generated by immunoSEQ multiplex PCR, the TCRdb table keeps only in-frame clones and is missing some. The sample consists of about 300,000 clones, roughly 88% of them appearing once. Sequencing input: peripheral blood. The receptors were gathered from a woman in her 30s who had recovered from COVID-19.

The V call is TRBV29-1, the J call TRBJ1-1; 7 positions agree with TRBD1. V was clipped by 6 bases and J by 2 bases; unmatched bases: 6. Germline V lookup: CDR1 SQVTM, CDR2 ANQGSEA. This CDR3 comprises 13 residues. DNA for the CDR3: TGCAGCGTCGAACAGGGGTTTAACACTGAAGCTTTCTTT. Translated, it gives CSVEQGFNTEAFF.

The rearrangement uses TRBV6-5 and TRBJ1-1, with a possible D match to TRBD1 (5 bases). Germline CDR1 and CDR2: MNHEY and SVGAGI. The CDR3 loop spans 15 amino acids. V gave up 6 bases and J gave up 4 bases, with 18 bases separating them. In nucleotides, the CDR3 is TGTGCCAGCAGCCAACCGGGGGGGTTTCGCACTGAAGCTTTCTTT. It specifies CASSQPGGFRTEAFF.

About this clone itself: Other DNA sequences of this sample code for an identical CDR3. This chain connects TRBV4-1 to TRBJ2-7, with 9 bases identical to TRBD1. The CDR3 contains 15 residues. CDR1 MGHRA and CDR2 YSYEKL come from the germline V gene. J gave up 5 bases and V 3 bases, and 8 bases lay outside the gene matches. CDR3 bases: TGCGCCAGCAGCCAGGATCCGGGACAGGGTGACGAGCAGTACTTC. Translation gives CASSQDPGQGDEQYF.

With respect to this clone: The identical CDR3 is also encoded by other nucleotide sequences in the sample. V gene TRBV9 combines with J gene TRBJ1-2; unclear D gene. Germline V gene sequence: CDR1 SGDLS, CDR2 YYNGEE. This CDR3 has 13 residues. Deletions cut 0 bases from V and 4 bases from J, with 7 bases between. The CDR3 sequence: CASSVGGGYGYTF. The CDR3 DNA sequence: TGTGCCAGCAGCGTAGGAGGCGGCTATGGCTACACCTTC.

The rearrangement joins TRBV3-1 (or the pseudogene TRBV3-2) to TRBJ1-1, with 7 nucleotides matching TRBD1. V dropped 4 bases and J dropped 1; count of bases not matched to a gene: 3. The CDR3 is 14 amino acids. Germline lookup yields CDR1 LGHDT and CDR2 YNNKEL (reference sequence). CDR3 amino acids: CASSRQGGNTEAFF. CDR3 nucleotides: TGTGCCAGCAGCCGACAGGGTGGGAACACTGAAGCTTTCTTT.

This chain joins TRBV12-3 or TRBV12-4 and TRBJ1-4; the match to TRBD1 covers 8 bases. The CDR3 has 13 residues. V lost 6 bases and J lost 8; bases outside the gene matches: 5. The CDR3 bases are TGTGCCAGCAGGACAGGGGTAGGAGAAAAACTGTTTTTT. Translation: CASRTGVGEKLFF.

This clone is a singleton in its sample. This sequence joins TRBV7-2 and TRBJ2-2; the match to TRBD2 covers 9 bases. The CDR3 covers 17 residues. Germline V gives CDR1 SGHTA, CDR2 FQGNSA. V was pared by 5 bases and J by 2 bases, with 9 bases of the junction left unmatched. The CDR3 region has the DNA TGTGCCAGCAGCCCCAATGCGGGGGGGCCCAACACCGGGGAGCTGTTTTTT. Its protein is CASSPNAGGPNTGELFF.

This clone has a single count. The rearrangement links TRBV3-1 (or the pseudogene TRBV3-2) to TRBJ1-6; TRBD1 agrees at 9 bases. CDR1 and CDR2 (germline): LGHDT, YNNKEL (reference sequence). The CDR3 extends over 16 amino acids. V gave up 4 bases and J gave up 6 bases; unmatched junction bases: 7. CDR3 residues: CASSPGQGYSNSPLHF. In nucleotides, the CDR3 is TGTGCCAGCAGCCCCGGACAGGGGTATAGTAATTCACCCCTCCACTTT.

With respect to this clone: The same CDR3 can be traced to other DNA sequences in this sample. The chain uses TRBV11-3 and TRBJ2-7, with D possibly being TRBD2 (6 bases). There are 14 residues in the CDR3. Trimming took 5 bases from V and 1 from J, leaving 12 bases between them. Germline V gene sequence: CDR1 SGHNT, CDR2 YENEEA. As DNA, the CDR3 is TGTGCCAGCAGCCCCGGGGGAGGATCCTACGAGCAGTACTTC. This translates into CASSPGGGSYEQYF.

In DNA, the CDR3 is TGTGCCAGCACCAGGGGCGGCTCTGGAAACACCATATATTTT. Amino acid sequence: CASTRGGSGNTIYF. V gene TRBV9 combines with J gene TRBJ1-3; D is possibly TRBD1 (6 bases). CDR1 is SGDLS, CDR2 YYNGEE, per germline. V was pared by 6 bases and J by 0 bases, with 10 bases between. This CDR3 has 14 residues.